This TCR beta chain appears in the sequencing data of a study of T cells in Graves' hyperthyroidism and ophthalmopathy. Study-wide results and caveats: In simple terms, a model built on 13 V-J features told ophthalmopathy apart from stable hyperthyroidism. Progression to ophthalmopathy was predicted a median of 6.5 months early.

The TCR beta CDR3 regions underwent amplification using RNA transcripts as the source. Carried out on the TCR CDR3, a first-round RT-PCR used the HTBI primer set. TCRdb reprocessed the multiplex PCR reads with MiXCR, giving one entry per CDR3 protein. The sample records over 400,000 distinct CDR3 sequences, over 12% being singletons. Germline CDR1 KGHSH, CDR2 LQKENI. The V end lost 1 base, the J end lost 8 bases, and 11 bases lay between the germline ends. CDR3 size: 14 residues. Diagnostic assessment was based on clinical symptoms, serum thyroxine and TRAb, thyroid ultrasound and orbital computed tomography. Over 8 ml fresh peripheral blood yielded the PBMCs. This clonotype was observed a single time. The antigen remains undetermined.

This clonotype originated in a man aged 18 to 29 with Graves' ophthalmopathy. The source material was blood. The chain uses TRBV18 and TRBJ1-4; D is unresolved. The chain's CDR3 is CASSPQEAREKLFF. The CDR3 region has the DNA TGTGCCAGCTCACCACAGGAGGCCCGGGAAAAACTGTTTTTT.